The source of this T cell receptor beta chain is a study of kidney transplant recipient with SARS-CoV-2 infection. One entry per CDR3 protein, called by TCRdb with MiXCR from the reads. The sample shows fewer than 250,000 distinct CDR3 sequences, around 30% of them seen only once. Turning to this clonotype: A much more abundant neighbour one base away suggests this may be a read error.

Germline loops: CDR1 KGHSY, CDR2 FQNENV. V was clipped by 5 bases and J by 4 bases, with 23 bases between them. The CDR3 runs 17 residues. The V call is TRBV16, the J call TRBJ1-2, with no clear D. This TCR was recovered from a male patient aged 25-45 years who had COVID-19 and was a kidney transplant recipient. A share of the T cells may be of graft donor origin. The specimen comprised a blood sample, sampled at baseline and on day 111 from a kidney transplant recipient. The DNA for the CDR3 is TGTGCCAGCAGCGCGGTTTGGGTCGTTAGAAAGACCTATGGCTACACCTTC. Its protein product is CASSAVWVVRKTYGYTF.